This T cell receptor (beta chain) emerged from a study of beta chain features in type 1 diabetes. General study results and limits: All four CD4+ subsets of Type 1 diabetes patients contained TCRB CDR3s that were moderately but significantly shorter. Lower insertion and higher deletion counts appeared at VDJ junctions in type 1 diabetes patients. Unsettled here was the matter of whether HLA type influences TCRB rearrangement.

This clone showed up just a few times. As yet, its antigen is unknown. Every sorted population was more than 98% pure. V was shortened by 2 bases and J by 2 bases, with 10 bases between the two germline ends. Germline CDR1 and CDR2: WSHSY and SAAADI. The CDR3 has 14 residues. Sequenced material consisted of expressed TCRB transcripts (all of the isolated RNA was reverse transcribed). TCRdb's copy holds only in-frame clones and misses some; the assay was immunoSEQ multiplex PCR. The top ten hold about 0.64% of the sample, which has more than 300,000 clones, 8.5% to 10% seen once. The sequenced material came from central memory CD4+ T cells from blood. The chain recombines TRBV10-2 with TRBJ2-7, with a weak D call TRBD1 (5 bases). The receptor was derived from a man aged 25-40 years with type 1 diabetes. The CDR3 coding sequence is TGCGCCAGCAGTGAGCCAGGGCAAGCCTACGAGCAGTACTTC. It codes for CASSEPGQAYEQYF.